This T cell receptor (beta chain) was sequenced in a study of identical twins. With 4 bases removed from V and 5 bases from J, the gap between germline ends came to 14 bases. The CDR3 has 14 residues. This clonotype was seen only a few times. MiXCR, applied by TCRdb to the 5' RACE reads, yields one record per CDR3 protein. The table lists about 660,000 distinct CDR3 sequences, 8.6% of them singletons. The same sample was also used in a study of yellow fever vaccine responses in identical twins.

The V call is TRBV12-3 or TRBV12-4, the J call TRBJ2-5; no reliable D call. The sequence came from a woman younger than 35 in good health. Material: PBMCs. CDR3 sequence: CASSYPRAGETQYF. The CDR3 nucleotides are TGTGCCAGCAGTTACCCTCGAGCCGGGGAGACCCAGTACTTC.